This TCR beta chain was identified during a study of OX40 agonist ivuxolimab in advanced cancers. The study, taken as a whole, reports: Expanded clones belonging to CD8+ T cells outnumbered, on average, those of CD4+.

This CDR3 is built from 14 residues. Germline V gene sequence: CDR1 LNHDA, CDR2 SQIVND (reference sequence). V lost 4 bases, J lost 9 bases, and 9 bases stayed unmatched. As concerns this clone: Its target is unknown.

Clones were read by immunoSEQ multiplex PCR, and TCRdb kept only the in-frame ones, dropping some. The data contain approximately 94,000 clones, 91% of them singletons. Sequencing used CD4+ or CD8+ T cells sorted from blood, obtained in a trial of the OX40 agonist ivuxolimab. The TCR originated in an adult with an advanced solid tumor such as melanoma, head and neck, liver or kidney cancer. V is TRBV19 and J is TRBJ1-5; 7 bases line up with TRBD1. The CDR3 region has the DNA TGTGCCAGTAGTACTCAGGGGGATCAATGGCCCCAGCATTTT. It codes for CASSTQGDQWPQHF.